Listed here are 7 T cell receptor beta chains from one sample, sequenced in a study of T cells in Graves' hyperthyroidism and ophthalmopathy. Using RNA transcripts as the source, TCR beta CDR3 regions were amplified. First-round RT-PCR targeting the TCR CDR3 was performed with the HTBI primer set. From the multiplex PCR reads, TCRdb called clonotypes with MiXCR, one entry per CDR3 protein. The sample carries approximately 640,000 distinct CDR3 sequences, approximately 15% recorded once. Source material: blood. The receptors were gathered from a man between 45 and 60 years old with Graves' hyperthyroidism.

This chain links TRBV28 with TRBJ2-7; maybe TRBD2 (6 bases). CDR1 MDHEN and CDR2 SYDVKM come from the germline V gene. CDR3 length: 18 amino acids. V was cut by 6 bases and J by 4 bases, with 28 bases left in between. The CDR3 is CASSFPSGVIGAGYEQYF. CDR3 in DNA: TGTGCCAGCAGCTTCCCCTCCGGTGTTATAGGGGCGGGATACGAGCAGTACTTC.

This clonotype was recorded a few times. The V gene is TRBV30, the J gene TRBJ1-3, with a weak D call TRBD1 (5 bases). The CDR3 totals 17 residues. Trimming pared 8 bases from V and 0 bases from J, leaving 23 bases between. The germline gives CDR1 GTSNPN, CDR2 SVGIG (reference sequence). The CDR3 loop is CAQQDKSVVRSGNTIYF. DNA for the CDR3: TGTGCCCAACAGGACAAGTCAGTAGTTCGCTCTGGAAACACCATATATTTT.

This clonotype has ten or more counts. The genes are TRBV20-1 and TRBJ2-7, with TRBD2 identical over 11 bases. The germline CDR1 and CDR2 sequences are DFQATT and SNEGSKA (reference sequence). V lost 2 bases, J lost 9 bases, and 6 bases stayed unmatched. This CDR3 region has 13 residues. The CDR3 DNA reads TGCAGTGCTAGAACTAGCGGGAGTATGGTGCAGTACTTC. Translated, it gives CSARTSGSMVQYF.

This clonotype was detected only a few times. This chain uses TRBV7-3 with TRBJ2-2, with unresolved D. The CDR3 runs to 16 residues. V was trimmed by 6 bases and J by 4 bases, leaving 18 bases between them. Germline CDR1 reads SGHTA; CDR2 reads FQGTGA. CDR3 loop: CASSLGAATSTGELFF. In DNA form, the CDR3 reads TGTGCCAGCAGTCTCGGCGCCGCAACTTCCACCGGGGAGCTGTTTTTT.

This clonotype showed up many times. V usage is TRBV28 and J usage is TRBJ2-5; TRBD1 aligns across 9 bases. J lost 4 bases, V lost 4 bases, and 7 bases had no gene match. Germline CDR1 reads MDHEN; CDR2 reads SYDVKM. CDR3 length equals 15 residues. This CDR3 is CASSSGQGQLETQYF. CDR3 DNA: TGTGCCAGCAGTTCGGGACAGGGTCAGCTAGAGACCCAGTACTTC.

The V call is TRBV4-1, the J call TRBJ1-1; D uncertain. Germline CDR1 and CDR2: MGHRA and YSYEKL. This CDR3 has 20 residues. Deletions cut 4 bases from V and 0 bases from J, with 27 bases between. In DNA form, the CDR3 reads TGCGCCAGCAGCCTTATCTTCGGGAGACCCCCTTCCACAATGAACACTGAAGCTTTCTTT. It translates to CASSLIFGRPPSTMNTEAFF.

The rearrangement uses TRBV4-3 and TRBJ1-2; D unresolved. The CDR3 is made up of 13 amino acids. Germline V gene data show CDR1 as LGHNA and CDR2 as YSLEER. Trimming cost V 0 bases and J 7 bases, with 9 bases left between them. CDR3 region: CASSQDRSRGYTF. The CDR3 DNA is TGCGCCAGCAGCCAAGACAGGTCCCGTGGCTACACCTTC.